The clone carrying this TCR beta chain was picked up a small number of times. Generated by immunoSEQ multiplex PCR, the TCRdb table keeps only in-frame clones and is missing some. The table records around 33,000 clones, under 95% of them present only once. This sample stems from a study of T cell changes during pregnancy in multiple sclerosis. Germline values: CDR1 SNHLY, CDR2 FYNNEI. This CDR3 comprises 15 residues. V lost 3 bases, J lost 1 base, and 10 bases lay in between. The V and J genes are TRBV2 and TRBJ1-3; D remains ambiguous. The TCR originated in a female donor with multiple sclerosis, enrolled in a pregnancy study. The material sequenced was CD4+ T cells from peripheral blood mononuclear cells, taken after pregnancy. The CDR3 loop is CASSELEMSGNTIYF. CDR3 nucleotide sequence: TGTGCCAGCAGTGAGTTAGAGATGTCTGGAAACACCATATATTTT.